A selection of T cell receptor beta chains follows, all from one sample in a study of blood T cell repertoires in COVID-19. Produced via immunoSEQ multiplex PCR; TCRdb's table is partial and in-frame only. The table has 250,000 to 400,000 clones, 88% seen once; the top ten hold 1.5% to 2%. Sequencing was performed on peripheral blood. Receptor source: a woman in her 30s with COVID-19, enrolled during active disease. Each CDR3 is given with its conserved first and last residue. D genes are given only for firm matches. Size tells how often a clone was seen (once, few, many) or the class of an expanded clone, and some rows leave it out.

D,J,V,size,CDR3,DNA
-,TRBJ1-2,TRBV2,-,CASRETGYGYTF,TGTGCCAGCAGAGAAACAGGCTATGGCTACACCTTC
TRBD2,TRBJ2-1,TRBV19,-,CASSRASGGYNEQFF,TGTGCCAGTAGTAGGGCTAGCGGGGGATACAATGAGCAGTTCTTC
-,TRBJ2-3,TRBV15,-,CATSRGQEDTQYF,TGTGCCACCAGCAGAGGACAGGAAGATACGCAGTATTTT
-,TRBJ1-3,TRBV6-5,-,CASSYSTGSRGNTIYF,TGTGCCAGCAGTTACTCGACGGGTTCGAGGGGAAACACCATATATTTT
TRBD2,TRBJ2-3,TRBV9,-,CASSERENTQYF,TGTGCCAGCAGCGAGCGGGAGAATACGCAGTATTTT
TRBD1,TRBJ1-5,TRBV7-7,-,CASSLDGTGKPSNQPQHF,TGTGCTAGCAGCCTAGATGGGACAGGAAAACCTAGCAATCAGCCCCAGCATTTT
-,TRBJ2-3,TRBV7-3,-,CASSPAPGPWDTQYF,TGTGCCAGCAGCCCCGCCCCAGGGCCCTGGGATACGCAGTATTTT
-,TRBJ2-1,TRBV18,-,CASSPVRYNEQFF,TGTGCCAGCTCACCGGTACGGTACAATGAGCAGTTCTTC
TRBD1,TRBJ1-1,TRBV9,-,CASSVAPRGLTEAFF,TGTGCCAGCAGCGTAGCCCCCAGGGGGCTTACTGAAGCTTTCTTT
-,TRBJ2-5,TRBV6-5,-,CASTPTLGRETQYF,TGTGCCAGCACCCCGACGCTGGGGCGAGAGACCCAGTACTTC
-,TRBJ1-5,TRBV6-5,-,CASRGSRDQPQHF,TGTGCCAGCAGAGGGAGTAGGGATCAGCCCCAGCATTTT
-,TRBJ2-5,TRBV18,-,CASSLVRGETQYF,TGTGCCAGCTCACTAGTACGAGGAGAGACCCAGTACTTC
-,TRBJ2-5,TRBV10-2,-,CASSESIARGQETQYF,TGCGCCAGCAGTGAGTCGATCGCCCGAGGGCAAGAGACCCAGTACTTC
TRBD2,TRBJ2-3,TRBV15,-,CATSITSGTDTQYF,TGTGCCACCAGCATCACTAGCGGGACAGATACGCAGTATTTT
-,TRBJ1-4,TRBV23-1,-,CASSQLSSGRFDEKLFF,TGCGCCAGCAGTCAATTGAGTTCGGGTCGGTTTGATGAAAAACTGTTTTTT
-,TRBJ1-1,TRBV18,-,CASSPRLQTPGTEAFF,TGTGCCAGCTCACCACGTTTGCAGACCCCGGGCACTGAAGCTTTCTTT
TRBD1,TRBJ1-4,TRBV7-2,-,CASSADRVIEKLFF,TGTGCCAGCAGCGCGGACAGGGTTATTGAGAAACTGTTTTTT
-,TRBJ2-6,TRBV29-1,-,CSVSGVSGANVLTF,TGCAGCGTCTCAGGGGTATCTGGGGCCAACGTCCTGACTTTC
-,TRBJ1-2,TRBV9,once,CASSHAGGYTF,TGTGCCAGCAGCCACGCAGGCGGCTACACCTTC
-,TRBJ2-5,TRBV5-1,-,CASSSLEETQYF,TGCGCCAGCAGCTCCCTCGAAGAGACCCAGTACTTC
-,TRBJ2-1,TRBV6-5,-,CASSLGEGGYNEQFF,TGTGCCAGCAGCCTAGGGGAGGGGGGTTACAATGAGCAGTTCTTC
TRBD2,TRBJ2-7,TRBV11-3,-,CASSGDLAGGARPYEQYF,TGTGCCAGCAGCGGGGATTTAGCGGGGGGTGCCCGCCCCTACGAGCAGTACTTC
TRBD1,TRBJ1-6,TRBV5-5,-,CASSLQGAHYNSPLHF,TGTGCCAGCAGCTTACAGGGGGCCCACTATAATTCACCCCTCCACTTT
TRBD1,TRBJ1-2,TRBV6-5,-,CASSYRDRGRYTF,TGTGCCAGCAGTTATAGGGACAGGGGTCGCTACACCTTC
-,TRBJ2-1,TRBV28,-,CASSGGLSMGNEQFF,TGTGCCAGCAGTGGGGGACTCTCCATGGGGAATGAGCAGTTCTTC
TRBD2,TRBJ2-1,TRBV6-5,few,CASRTSGGYGNEQFF,TGTGCCAGCAGGACTAGCGGGGGTTATGGCAATGAGCAGTTCTTC
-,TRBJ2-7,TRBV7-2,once,CASSLERGPYEQYF,TGTGCCAGCAGCTTAGAGCGAGGGCCCTACGAGCAGTACTTC
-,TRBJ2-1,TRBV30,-,CAWGATNLEQFF,TGTGCCTGGGGGGCCACCAACCTTGAGCAGTTCTTC